The 8 T cell receptor beta chains below were found in one sample sequenced in a study of molecular identifiers for immune sequencing clone quantification. TCRdb reprocessed the PCR reads via MiXCR and lists one record per CDR3 protein. This sample has about 630,000 distinct CDR3 sequences, with over 25% found just once. Material: naive CD8+ T cells from blood, with Jurkat cell RNA spiked in. Subset noted: FACS-sorted CD8+CD4-CCR7+CD45RA+ naive T cells. The receptors originated from a human donor in good health. Some libraries in this study had Jurkat cell RNA spiked in.

This clonotype occurred many times. This sequence joins TRBV4-2 and TRBJ2-3, with 9 bases lining up with TRBD2. The ends lost 0 bases at V and 5 bases at J; junction bases unmatched: 9. Germline CDR1 and CDR2: LGHNA and YNFKEQ. The CDR3 is 17 amino acids. In DNA form, the CDR3 reads TGTGCCAGCAGCCAAGAAATGGCGGGAGGGCCAATAGATACGCAGTATTTT. Encoded protein: CASSQEMAGGPIDTQYF.

There are many counts of this clonotype. The chain links TRBV3-1 to TRBJ2-5; TRBD2 matches at 11 bases. The CDR3 contains 15 residues. The J segment lost 1 base and the V segment lost 10 bases, leaving 8 bases of the junction unmatched. CDR1 LGHDT and CDR2 YNNKEL come from the germline V gene (reference sequence). The CDR3 coding sequence is TGTGCCACCTCAGGACTAGCGGGCCGCCAAGAGACCCAGTACTTC. It is translated as CATSGLAGRQETQYF.

In its sample, this clonotype was seen many times. The rearrangement uses TRBV4-3 and TRBJ1-5; 7 bases are shared with TRBD1. The CDR3 sequence is 15 residues long. V lost 3 bases to trimming and J lost 1 base; unmatched junction nucleotides: 3. Germline values: CDR1 LGHNA, CDR2 YSLEER. The CDR3 coding sequence is TGCGCCAGCAGCCACAGACAGGGAAGCAATCAGCCCCAGCATTTT. Translated, it gives CASSHRQGSNQPQHF.

This clonotype came up a few times. The V gene is TRBV24-1, the J gene TRBJ2-2, with D uncertain. The germline V gene encodes CDR1 KGHDR and CDR2 SFDVKD. V lost 4 bases and J lost 0, with 5 bases in between. CDR3 size: 14 residues. CDR3 region: CATSEDSNTGELFF. CDR3 nucleotides: TGTGCCACCAGTGAAGACTCGAACACCGGGGAGCTGTTTTTT.

The rearrangement links TRBV27 to TRBJ1-2; 8 bases agree with TRBD1. CDR1 is MNHEY and CDR2 is SMNVEV in the germline V gene (reference sequence). Trimming removed 6 bases from V and 4 bases from J; junction bases left unmatched: 19. The CDR3 has 18 amino acids. CDR3 loop: CASRNPSGQVGGPYGYTF. The CDR3 nucleotides read TGTGCCAGCAGAAATCCTTCGGGACAGGTCGGGGGTCCCTATGGCTACACCTTC.

This clonotype has ten or more counts. The chain is built from TRBV5-6 and TRBJ2-5; 12 nucleotides line up with TRBD1. CDR1 and CDR2 from the germline V gene are SGHDT and YYEEEE. Losses at the gene ends were 4 bases for V and 5 bases for J; bases not matched to a gene: 3. The CDR3 extends over 14 amino acids. The CDR3 sequence: CASSQGQGAETQYF. DNA for the CDR3: TGTGCCAGCAGCCAGGGACAGGGGGCTGAGACCCAGTACTTC.

Points on this clonotype: It may be a read error: a sequence one base away is much more abundant. The rearrangement links TRBV13 to TRBJ2-1, with TRBD1 matching 7 bases. CDR3 length equals 15 residues. V lost 5 bases and J lost 2; bases outside the gene matches: 6. Germline V gives CDR1 PRHDT, CDR2 FYEKMQ (reference sequence). CDR3: CASSATGSPYNEQFF. The CDR3 DNA reads as TGTGCCAGCAGCGCGACAGGGAGCCCCTACAATGAGCAGTTCTTC.

In regard to this clonotype: Relative to the germline gene, one junction end is altered; a read error may explain this. The DNA for the CDR3 is TGCAGCGCTACCGCGTTAGTCGAGACCCAGTACTTC. Encoded protein: CSATALVETQYF. The rearrangement links TRBV20-1 to TRBJ2-5; no definite D call. The germline V gene encodes CDR1 DFQATT and CDR2 SNEGSKA (reference sequence). The CDR3 runs to 12 residues.